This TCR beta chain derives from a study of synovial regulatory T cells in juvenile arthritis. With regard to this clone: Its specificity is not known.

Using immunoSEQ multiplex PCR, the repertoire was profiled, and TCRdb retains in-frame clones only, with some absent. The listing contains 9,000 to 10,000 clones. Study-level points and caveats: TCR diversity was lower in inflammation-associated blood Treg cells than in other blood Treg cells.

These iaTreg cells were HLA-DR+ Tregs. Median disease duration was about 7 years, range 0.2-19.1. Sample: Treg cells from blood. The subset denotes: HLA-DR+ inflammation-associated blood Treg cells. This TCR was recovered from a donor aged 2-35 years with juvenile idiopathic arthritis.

The CDR3 protein is CASSLDNSGARELFF. V is TRBV5-4 and J is TRBJ2-2. The CDR3 loop spans 15 amino acids. No DNA appears here. CDR1 SGHNT and CDR2 YYREEE come from the germline V gene (reference sequence).